These T cell receptor beta chains were read from a single sample in a study of PD-L1 blockade in urothelial cancer. Generated by immunoSEQ multiplex PCR, the TCRdb table keeps only in-frame clones and is missing some. The table includes about 74,000 clones, around four fifths detected once. The sample in question was PBMCs, obtained around atezolizumab (anti-PD-L1) treatment. These receptor sequences come from an older man with urothelial cancer. Both conserved end residues are part of each CDR3. Fields, in order: clone size, D gene, J gene, V gene, CDR3 DNA, CDR3 protein. The D gene is left open where the match is weak. Only part of the rows carry a size: once, few, many, or a class if the clone is expanded.

abundance: .; d_gene: TRBD2; j_gene: TRBJ2-5; v_gene: TRBV10-2; CDR3nt: TGCGCCAGCAGGGGGACTAGCGGGAGTGGTGAGACCCAGTACTTC; CDR3aa: CASRGTSGSGETQYF
abundance: .; d_gene: .; j_gene: TRBJ2-7; v_gene: TRBV19; CDR3nt: TGTGCCAGTAGTCCCGCCAACAGGGAGCTCCACGAGCAGTACTTC; CDR3aa: CASSPANRELHEQYF
abundance: once; d_gene: .; j_gene: TRBJ2-7; v_gene: TRBV28; CDR3nt: TGTGCCAGCACCCGGGACTCCTACGAGCAGTACTTC; CDR3aa: CASTRDSYEQYF
abundance: few; d_gene: TRBD1; j_gene: TRBJ1-3; v_gene: TRBV9; CDR3nt: TGTGCCAGCAGCGTTCATCCCCCCGGACAGGGTTCTGGAAACACCATATATTTT; CDR3aa: CASSVHPPGQGSGNTIYF
abundance: .; d_gene: .; j_gene: TRBJ1-2; v_gene: TRBV20-1; CDR3nt: TGCAGTGCAAGGGTGGGAGGAGGCTACACCTTC; CDR3aa: CSARVGGGYTF
abundance: .; d_gene: .; j_gene: TRBJ2-7; v_gene: TRBV13; CDR3nt: TGTGCCAGCAGCCGCCACGGGGAGGTCTACGAGCAGTACTTC; CDR3aa: CASSRHGEVYEQYF
abundance: .; d_gene: TRBD1; j_gene: TRBJ1-5; v_gene: TRBV5-8; CDR3nt: TGTGCCAGCAGACGACACCGGGACAGCCAGCATTTT; CDR3aa: CASRRHRDSQHF
abundance: .; d_gene: TRBD1; j_gene: TRBJ1-2; v_gene: TRBV6-1; CDR3nt: TGTGCCAGCAGTCCGGGACAGGGAGGTTTTCATGGCTACACCTTC; CDR3aa: CASSPGQGGFHGYTF
abundance: .; d_gene: .; j_gene: TRBJ1-3; v_gene: TRBV5-1; CDR3nt: TGCGCCAGCAGCTCTCAGGTCGCTACTGTCGGAAACACCATATATTTT; CDR3aa: CASSSQVATVGNTIYF
abundance: .; d_gene: TRBD1; j_gene: TRBJ1-2; v_gene: TRBV6-1; CDR3nt: TGTGCCAGCAGTGACACAGGGGATCGAACTAATGGCTACACCTTC; CDR3aa: CASSDTGDRTNGYTF
abundance: .; d_gene: .; j_gene: TRBJ1-2; v_gene: TRBV11-3; CDR3nt: TGTGCCAGCAGCTTATGGCGGTATCCTTATGGCTACACCTTC; CDR3aa: CASSLWRYPYGYTF
abundance: once; d_gene: .; j_gene: TRBJ2-5; v_gene: TRBV11-2; CDR3nt: TGTGCCAGCAGCTCGGGAGAGACCCAGTACTTC; CDR3aa: CASSSGETQYF
abundance: .; d_gene: TRBD2; j_gene: TRBJ2-7; v_gene: TRBV2; CDR3nt: TGTGCCAGCAGTGGGACTAGCGGGAGGGTTACCTACGAGCAGTACTTC; CDR3aa: CASSGTSGRVTYEQYF
abundance: .; d_gene: .; j_gene: TRBJ1-2; v_gene: TRBV28; CDR3nt: TGTGCCAGCTCGGGCAGGGAATATGGCTACACCTTC; CDR3aa: CASSGREYGYTF
abundance: .; d_gene: TRBD1; j_gene: TRBJ2-7; v_gene: TRBV10-3; CDR3nt: TGTGCCACCAACACCGGGACAGGGGGATTAGATCGGTACGAGCAGTACTTC; CDR3aa: CATNTGTGGLDRYEQYF
abundance: .; d_gene: TRBD2; j_gene: TRBJ2-1; v_gene: TRBV29-1; CDR3nt: TGCAGCGTTTTGCGGGAGCCCACCTACAATGAGCAGTTCTTC; CDR3aa: CSVLREPTYNEQFF
abundance: few; d_gene: TRBD2; j_gene: TRBJ2-1; v_gene: TRBV27; CDR3nt: TGTGCCAGCAGTTTAGGTGGGGCGGGAGGCACCTACAATGAGCAGTTCTTC; CDR3aa: CASSLGGAGGTYNEQFF
abundance: .; d_gene: TRBD1; j_gene: TRBJ1-1; v_gene: TRBV19; CDR3nt: TGTGCCAGTAGTATTCAGGGGGCACCCACTGAAGCTTTCTTT; CDR3aa: CASSIQGAPTEAFF
abundance: .; d_gene: .; j_gene: TRBJ1-5; v_gene: TRBV19; CDR3nt: TGTGCCAGTAGTCTCCAGGGACTACAGCCCCAGCATTTT; CDR3aa: CASSLQGLQPQHF
abundance: .; d_gene: .; j_gene: TRBJ2-7; v_gene: TRBV6-1; CDR3nt: TGTGCCAGCAGTGAAGGTAGGGCGGGGCAGTACTTC; CDR3aa: CASSEGRAGQYF
abundance: .; d_gene: .; j_gene: TRBJ2-3; v_gene: TRBV7-6; CDR3nt: TGTGCCAGCAGCTTAGGGCCTAGCACAGATACGCAGTATTTT; CDR3aa: CASSLGPSTDTQYF
abundance: once; d_gene: .; j_gene: TRBJ1-4; v_gene: TRBV6-6; CDR3nt: TGTGCCAGCAGTCCCGGGCCTATGGGGCCAAAACTGTTTTTT; CDR3aa: CASSPGPMGPKLFF
abundance: few; d_gene: .; j_gene: TRBJ1-4; v_gene: TRBV2; CDR3nt: TGTGCCAGCGAGGAAGAGAAACTGTTTTTT; CDR3aa: CASEEEKLFF
abundance: once; d_gene: .; j_gene: TRBJ1-1; v_gene: TRBV29-1; CDR3nt: TGCAGCGCCGGGCAGGGGAGGAACACTGAAGCTTTCTTT; CDR3aa: CSAGQGRNTEAFF
abundance: .; d_gene: TRBD1; j_gene: TRBJ1-2; v_gene: TRBV6-5; CDR3nt: TGTGCCAGCAGTCCAAGGGACAGGGGATATGGCTACACCTTC; CDR3aa: CASSPRDRGYGYTF
abundance: .; d_gene: .; j_gene: TRBJ2-3; v_gene: TRBV5-1; CDR3nt: TGCGCCAGCAGCTTTCCGCCCGGTATCCCAGATACGCAGTATTTT; CDR3aa: CASSFPPGIPDTQYF
abundance: .; d_gene: TRBD2; j_gene: TRBJ2-7; v_gene: TRBV5-5; CDR3nt: TGTGCCAGCAGCTTGGCCACGGGGGGGCTAGCCTACGAGCAGTACTTC; CDR3aa: CASSLATGGLAYEQYF
abundance: few; d_gene: TRBD1; j_gene: TRBJ2-3; v_gene: TRBV7-9; CDR3nt: TGTGCCAGCAGCGACTTTCCGAGCCAAACAGGGGTCCCCACAGATACGCAGTATTTT; CDR3aa: CASSDFPSQTGVPTDTQYF
abundance: few; d_gene: TRBD2; j_gene: TRBJ2-7; v_gene: TRBV6-6; CDR3nt: TGTGCCAGCAGTCCCCTGGGGCTAGCGGGAGCCTACGAGCAGTACTTC; CDR3aa: CASSPLGLAGAYEQYF
abundance: .; d_gene: TRBD2; j_gene: TRBJ2-7; v_gene: TRBV6-6; CDR3nt: TGTGCCAGCAGTTTCGGGACTAGCGGGAGGATGAGCTTC; CDR3aa: CASSFGTSGRMSF
abundance: .; d_gene: .; j_gene: TRBJ2-6; v_gene: TRBV7-3; CDR3nt: TGTGCCAGCAGCTTAGTCGTTGGGGGGACTGGGGCCAACGTCCTGACTTTC; CDR3aa: CASSLVVGGTGANVLTF
abundance: .; d_gene: TRBD2; j_gene: TRBJ2-1; v_gene: TRBV5-4; CDR3nt: TGTGCCAGCAGCTTGGAGTTAGCGGGAGGCGGTCACAATGAGCAGTTCTTC; CDR3aa: CASSLELAGGGHNEQFF
abundance: .; d_gene: .; j_gene: TRBJ1-2; v_gene: TRBV28; CDR3nt: TGTGCCAGCAGTTTATCGGGGGAGGACTATGGCTACACCTTC; CDR3aa: CASSLSGEDYGYTF
abundance: .; d_gene: .; j_gene: TRBJ2-7; v_gene: TRBV15; CDR3nt: TGTGCCACCAGCAGAGAGCTGACAGGCTACGAGCAGTACTTC; CDR3aa: CATSRELTGYEQYF
abundance: few; d_gene: .; j_gene: TRBJ2-3; v_gene: TRBV7-9; CDR3nt: TGTGCCAGCAGCCAAGACCTCGCAGCGGGTGTGGATACGCAGTATTTT; CDR3aa: CASSQDLAAGVDTQYF
abundance: .; d_gene: TRBD2; j_gene: TRBJ2-3; v_gene: TRBV5-1; CDR3nt: TGCGCCAGCAGCTTGGCCTTAGCGGGTGGGGATACGCAGTATTTT; CDR3aa: CASSLALAGGDTQYF
abundance: .; d_gene: .; j_gene: TRBJ1-1; v_gene: TRBV2; CDR3nt: TGTGCCAGCAGTTCCGTGTTAGCGAACACTGAAGCTTTCTTT; CDR3aa: CASSSVLANTEAFF
abundance: .; d_gene: TRBD2; j_gene: TRBJ2-7; v_gene: TRBV5-4; CDR3nt: TGTGCCAGCAGCTCTGGGGGTAGCGGGAGTGGGAGGGGCTACGAGCAGTACTTC; CDR3aa: CASSSGGSGSGRGYEQYF
abundance: .; d_gene: TRBD2; j_gene: TRBJ2-7; v_gene: TRBV6-5; CDR3nt: TGTGCCAGCAGTTACTCTCTAGCGGAAACCTACGAGCAGTACTTC; CDR3aa: CASSYSLAETYEQYF
abundance: few; d_gene: .; j_gene: TRBJ1-3; v_gene: TRBV18; CDR3nt: TGTGCCAGCTCACCAGCGATAAGCTCTGGAAACACCATATATTTT; CDR3aa: CASSPAISSGNTIYF
abundance: .; d_gene: TRBD1; j_gene: TRBJ2-7; v_gene: TRBV28; CDR3nt: TGTGCCAGCAGTTTATCCCAGGGGGCTGGCTCCTACGAGCAGTACTTC; CDR3aa: CASSLSQGAGSYEQYF
abundance: once; d_gene: TRBD2; j_gene: TRBJ2-3; v_gene: TRBV18; CDR3nt: TGTGCCAGCTCACCTCGGACTAGCGGGGGCACAGATACGCAGTATTTT; CDR3aa: CASSPRTSGGTDTQYF
abundance: .; d_gene: .; j_gene: TRBJ2-2; v_gene: TRBV7-6; CDR3nt: TGTGCCAGCAGCAATGGTCCGGGGGGGGAGCTGTTTTTT; CDR3aa: CASSNGPGGELFF
abundance: .; d_gene: .; j_gene: TRBJ2-6; v_gene: TRBV30; CDR3nt: TGTGCCTGGGGGCAGGGTGCAAGTGCCAACGTCCTGACTTTC; CDR3aa: CAWGQGASANVLTF
abundance: .; d_gene: TRBD1; j_gene: TRBJ2-1; v_gene: TRBV18; CDR3nt: TGTGCCAGCTCACCACGCCGGGACAGGGTATTCAATGAGCAGTTCTTC; CDR3aa: CASSPRRDRVFNEQFF
abundance: .; d_gene: TRBD1; j_gene: TRBJ1-1; v_gene: TRBV5-1; CDR3nt: TGCGCCAGCATCGGGGTACAGGGGGGTCGAACTGAAGCTTTCTTT; CDR3aa: CASIGVQGGRTEAFF
abundance: .; d_gene: TRBD1; j_gene: TRBJ1-4; v_gene: TRBV19; CDR3nt: TGTGCCATCCCTGGGACAGGGGACGAAAAACTGTTTTTT; CDR3aa: CAIPGTGDEKLFF
abundance: .; d_gene: .; j_gene: TRBJ2-3; v_gene: TRBV5-1; CDR3nt: TGCGCCAGCAGCCCCACTCGTGTTACGCAGTATTTT; CDR3aa: CASSPTRVTQYF
abundance: .; d_gene: .; j_gene: TRBJ2-7; v_gene: TRBV30; CDR3nt: TGTGCCTGGAGTGTGTTGGGAGCCGAGCAGTACTTC; CDR3aa: CAWSVLGAEQYF
abundance: .; d_gene: .; j_gene: TRBJ1-4; v_gene: TRBV29-1; CDR3nt: TGCAGCGTTATGGACAGACCTAATGAAAAACTGTTTTTT; CDR3aa: CSVMDRPNEKLFF
abundance: .; d_gene: TRBD1; j_gene: TRBJ1-1; v_gene: TRBV10-3; CDR3nt: TGTGCCATCAAGGGGGGGACAGGAATGAATGAAGCTTTCTTT; CDR3aa: CAIKGGTGMNEAFF
abundance: .; d_gene: TRBD1; j_gene: TRBJ1-2; v_gene: TRBV14; CDR3nt: TGTGCCAGCAGCCAAGGAGGGACAGGGGTTGGCTACACCTTC; CDR3aa: CASSQGGTGVGYTF
abundance: .; d_gene: .; j_gene: TRBJ1-2; v_gene: TRBV27; CDR3nt: TGTGCCAGCAGTTCCCTCGCGGCACCCAACTATGGCTACACCTTC; CDR3aa: CASSSLAAPNYGYTF
abundance: .; d_gene: TRBD2; j_gene: TRBJ2-3; v_gene: TRBV7-9; CDR3nt: TGTGCCAGCAGCTTGGGGGGACTAGCGGGACTTGGAGATACGCAGTATTTT; CDR3aa: CASSLGGLAGLGDTQYF
abundance: .; d_gene: TRBD1; j_gene: TRBJ1-4; v_gene: TRBV5-6; CDR3nt: TGTGCCAGCAGCTTGGAGCCGACAGGGGTTTGGGAAAAACTGTTTTTT; CDR3aa: CASSLEPTGVWEKLFF
abundance: .; d_gene: .; j_gene: TRBJ1-3; v_gene: TRBV4-1; CDR3nt: TGCGCCAGCAGCCAAGGAGGGACTGGAAACACCATATATTTT; CDR3aa: CASSQGGTGNTIYF
abundance: .; d_gene: TRBD1; j_gene: TRBJ2-1; v_gene: TRBV28; CDR3nt: TGTGCCAGCATATCCTTTACCGGGACAGGGGAGGAGTTCTTC; CDR3aa: CASISFTGTGEEFF
abundance: .; d_gene: TRBD1; j_gene: TRBJ1-5; v_gene: TRBV2; CDR3nt: TGTGCCAGCAGTGTGGGGACAGGCAATCAGCCCCAGCATTTT; CDR3aa: CASSVGTGNQPQHF
abundance: .; d_gene: .; j_gene: TRBJ1-5; v_gene: TRBV10-3; CDR3nt: TGTGCCATCAGTGTCGAGGGTGGCCAGCCCCAGCATTTT; CDR3aa: CAISVEGGQPQHF